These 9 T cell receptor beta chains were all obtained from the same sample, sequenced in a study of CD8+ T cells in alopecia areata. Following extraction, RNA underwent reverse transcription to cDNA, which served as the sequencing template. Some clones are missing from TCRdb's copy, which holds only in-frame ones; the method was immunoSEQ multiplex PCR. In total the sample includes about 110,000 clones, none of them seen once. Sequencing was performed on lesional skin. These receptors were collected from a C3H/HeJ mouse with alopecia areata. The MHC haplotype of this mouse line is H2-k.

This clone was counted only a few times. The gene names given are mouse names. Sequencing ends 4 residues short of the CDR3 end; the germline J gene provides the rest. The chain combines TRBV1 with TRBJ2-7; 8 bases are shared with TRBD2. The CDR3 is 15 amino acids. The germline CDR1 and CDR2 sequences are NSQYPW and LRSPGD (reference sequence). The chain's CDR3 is CTCSAEGGALYEQYF. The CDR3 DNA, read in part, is TGCACCTGCAGTGCAGAGGGGGGGGCTCTTTAT. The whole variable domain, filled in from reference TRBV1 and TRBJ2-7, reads VTLLEQNPRWRLVPRGQAVNLRCILKNSQYPWMSWYQQDLQKQLQWLFTLRSPGDKEVKSLPGADYLATRVTDTELRLQVANMSQGRTLYCTCSAEGGALYEQYFGPGTRLTVL.

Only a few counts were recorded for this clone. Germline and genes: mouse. The CDR3 reads CASSDARGYTGQLYF. The covered CDR3 bases are TGTGCCAGCAGTGATGCAAGGGGGTACACCGGG. V and J are TRBV13-3 and TRBJ2-2; D is perhaps TRBD1 (6 bases). The read ends 4 residues early relative to the CDR3; the germline J gene fills the gap. This CDR3 has 15 amino acids. The germline V gene has CDR1 NNHDY and CDR2 SYVADS. V lost 0 bases and J 3 bases, leaving 9 bases between the germline ends.

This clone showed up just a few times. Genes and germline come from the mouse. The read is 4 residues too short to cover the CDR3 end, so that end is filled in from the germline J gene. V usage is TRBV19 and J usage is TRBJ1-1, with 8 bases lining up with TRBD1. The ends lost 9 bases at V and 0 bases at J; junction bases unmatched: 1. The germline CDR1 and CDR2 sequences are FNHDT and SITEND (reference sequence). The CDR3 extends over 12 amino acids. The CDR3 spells CAKQGANTEVFF. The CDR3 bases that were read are TGTGCCAAACAGGGGGCAAACACA. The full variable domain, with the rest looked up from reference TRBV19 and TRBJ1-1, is GGIITQTPKFLIGQEGQKLTLKCQQNFNHDTMYWYRQDSGKGLRLIYYSITENDLQKGDLSEGYDASREKKSSFSLTVTSAQKNEMAVFLCAKQGANTEVFFGKGTRLTVV.

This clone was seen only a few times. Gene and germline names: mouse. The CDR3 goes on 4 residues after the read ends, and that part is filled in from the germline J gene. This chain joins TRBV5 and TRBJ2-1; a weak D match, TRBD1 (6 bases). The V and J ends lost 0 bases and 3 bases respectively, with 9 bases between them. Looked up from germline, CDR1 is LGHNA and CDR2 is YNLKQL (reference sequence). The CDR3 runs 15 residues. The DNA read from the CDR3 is TGTGCCAGCAGCCAAGATACAGGGATCTATGCT. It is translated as CASSQDTGIYA. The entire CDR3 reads CASSQDTGIYAEQFF.

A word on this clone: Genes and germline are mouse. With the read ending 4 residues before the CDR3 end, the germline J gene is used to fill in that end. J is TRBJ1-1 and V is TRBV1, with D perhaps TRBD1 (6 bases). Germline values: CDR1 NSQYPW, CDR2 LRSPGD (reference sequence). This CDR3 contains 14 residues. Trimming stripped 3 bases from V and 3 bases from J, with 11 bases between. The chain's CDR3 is CTCSAPNRDTEVFF. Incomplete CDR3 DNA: TGCACCTGCAGTGCCCCCAACAGGGACACA.

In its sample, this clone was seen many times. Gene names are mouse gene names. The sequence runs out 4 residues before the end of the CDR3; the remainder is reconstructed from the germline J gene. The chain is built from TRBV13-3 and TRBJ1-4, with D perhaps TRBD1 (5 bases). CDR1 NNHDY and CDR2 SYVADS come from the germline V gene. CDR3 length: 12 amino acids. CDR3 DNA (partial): TGTGCCAGCTCCCTCAGGGCCGAA. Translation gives CASSLRAE. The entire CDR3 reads CASSLRAERLFF.

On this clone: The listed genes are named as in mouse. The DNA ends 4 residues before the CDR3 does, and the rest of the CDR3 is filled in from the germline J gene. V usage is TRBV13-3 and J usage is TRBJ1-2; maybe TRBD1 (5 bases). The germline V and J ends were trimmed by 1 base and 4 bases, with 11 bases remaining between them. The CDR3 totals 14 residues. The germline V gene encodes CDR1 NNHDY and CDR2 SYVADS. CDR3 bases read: TGTGCCAGCAGTGATCAGGGTTCGGGCTCC. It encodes CASSDQGSGS. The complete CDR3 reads CASSDQGSGSDYTF.

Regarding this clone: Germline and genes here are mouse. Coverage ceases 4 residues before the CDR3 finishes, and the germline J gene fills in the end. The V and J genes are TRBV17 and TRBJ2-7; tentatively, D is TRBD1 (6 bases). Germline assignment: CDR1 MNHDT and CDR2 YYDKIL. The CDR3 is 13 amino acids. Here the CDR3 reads CASSSGQGYEQYF. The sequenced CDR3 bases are TGTGCTAGCAGTAGTGGGCAGGGGTAT. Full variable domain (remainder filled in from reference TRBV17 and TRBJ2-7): DTTVKQNPRYKLARVGKPVNLICSQTMNHDTMYWYQKKPNQAPKLLLFYYDKILNREADTFEKFQSSRPNNSFCSLYIGSAGLEYSAMYLCASSSGQGYEQYFGPGTRLTVL.

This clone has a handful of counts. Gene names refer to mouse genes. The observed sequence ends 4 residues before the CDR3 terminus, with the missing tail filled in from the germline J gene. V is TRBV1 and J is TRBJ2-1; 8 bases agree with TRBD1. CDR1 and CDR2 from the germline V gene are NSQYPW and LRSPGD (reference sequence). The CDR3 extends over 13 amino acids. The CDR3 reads CTCSAQGASEQFF. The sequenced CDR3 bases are TGCACCTGCAGTGCTCAGGGGGCTTCT.